Presented here are 23 T cell receptor beta chains from one specimen sequenced in a study of blood T cell repertoires in COVID-19. Libraries were prepared by immunoSEQ multiplex PCR; TCRdb keeps only in-frame clonotypes and omits some of them. Of around 380,000 clones in the sample, roughly 80% are singletons; the top ten hold approximately 1%. The material sequenced was peripheral blood. Receptors originate from a human donor with acute or convalescent COVID-19. The donor label of this sample is uncertain.

The rearrangement uses TRBV18 and TRBJ2-7; D is possibly TRBD2 (5 bases). The germline V and J ends were trimmed by 2 bases and 4 bases, with 6 bases remaining between them. Looked up from germline, CDR1 is KGHSH and CDR2 is LQKENI. This CDR3 spans 12 amino acids. This CDR3 reads CASSPGRYEQYF. The CDR3 DNA reads as TGTGCCAGCTCACCAGGGAGATACGAGCAGTACTTC.

The CDR3 DNA is TGTGCCAGCAGCCTGGGACTAGCGAGCACAGATACGCAGTATTTT. Amino acid sequence: CASSLGLASTDTQYF. The rearrangement uses TRBV7-7 and TRBJ2-3, with 10 bases that match TRBD2. Germline CDR1 and CDR2: SSHAT and FNYEAQ (reference sequence). The CDR3 is 15 amino acids. The junction had 2 bases not matched to a gene; V was cut back by 5 bases and J by 0 bases.

V gene TRBV3-1 (or the pseudogene TRBV3-2) combines with J gene TRBJ1-2; D is perhaps TRBD1 (6 bases). The CDR3 runs 18 residues. Trimming stripped 3 bases from V and 1 base from J, with 21 bases between. Germline V gene sequence: CDR1 LGHDT, CDR2 YNNKEL (reference sequence). The CDR3 reads CASSQSRGLGLVNYGYTF. The DNA of the CDR3 is TGTGCCAGCAGCCAGTCTAGGGGGTTGGGGCTGGTTAACTATGGCTACACCTTC.

The rearrangement joins TRBV5-1 to TRBJ2-1, with TRBD2 matching over 11 bases. Germline CDR1 reads SGHRS; CDR2 reads YFSETQ. V dropped 1 base and J dropped 5; count of bases not matched to a gene: 5. The CDR3 runs 16 residues. The CDR3 DNA reads TGCGCCAGCAGCTTGCCCGGGACTAGCGGAAACAATGAGCAGTTCTTC. This encodes CASSLPGTSGNNEQFF.

V and J are TRBV3-1 (or the pseudogene TRBV3-2) and TRBJ2-1; perhaps TRBD2 as D (5 bases). V was trimmed by 0 bases and J by 4 bases, leaving 10 bases between them. This CDR3 is 15 amino acids long. Germline V gene lookup returns CDR1 LGHDT and CDR2 YNNKEL (reference sequence). CDR3 DNA: TGTGCCAGCAGCCAAGATCCTACTAGTTACAATGAGCAGTTCTTC. Its translation is CASSQDPTSYNEQFF.

This clone was recorded a few times. The chain joins TRBV28 to TRBJ1-5; TRBD1 matches at 9 bases. Germline trimming cut 6 bases from V and 7 bases from J; bases unmatched to any gene: 10. Germline CDR1 is MDHEN and CDR2 is SYDVKM. The CDR3 contains 15 residues. The CDR3, as DNA: TGTGCCAGCAGCCCCAGACAGGGGGGGAACCAGCCCCAGCATTTT. Translated, it gives CASSPRQGGNQPQHF.

This clone was recorded once. The rearrangement uses TRBV24-1 and TRBJ2-1; D gene ambiguous. Germline lookup yields CDR1 KGHDR and CDR2 SFDVKD. The CDR3 is 13 amino acids. With 2 bases removed from V and 2 bases from J, the gap between germline ends came to 3 bases. Written as DNA, the CDR3 is TGTGCCACCAGTGATTCAACCTACAATGAGCAGTTCTTC. Translation gives CATSDSTYNEQFF.

This clone was detected a few times. The V and J genes are TRBV12-5 and TRBJ2-5; possible D gene TRBD2, 6 bases. Germline V gene lookup returns CDR1 LGHNT and CDR2 FRNRAP. The V and J ends lost 4 bases and 1 base respectively, with 16 bases between them. The CDR3 runs to 16 residues. The CDR3 nucleotides are TGTGCTAGTGGTTCCCTCTCCGGGGGTTCCCAAGAGACCCAGTACTTC. Its translation is CASGSLSGGSQETQYF.

J is TRBJ2-5 and V is TRBV29-1, with D possibly being TRBD2 (5 bases). The V end was cut by 6 bases, the J end by 6 bases, with 14 bases between. CDR1 and CDR2 from the germline V gene are SQVTM and ANQGSEA. This CDR3 is 12 amino acids long. The CDR3 region has the DNA TGCAGCGTGTCCCCTGGGGAGCAGACCCAGTACTTC. Translation: CSVSPGEQTQYF.

In DNA, the CDR3 is TGTGCCAGCTCTCCCGACAGGCCTGGCTCCTATAATTCACCCCTCCACTTT. Its protein is CASSPDRPGSYNSPLHF. The genes are TRBV18 and TRBJ1-6; D possibly corresponds to TRBD1 (6 bases). CDR1 is KGHSH, CDR2 LQKENI, per germline. The CDR3 is made up of 17 amino acids. V was pared by 6 bases and J by 0 bases, with 15 bases between.

The chain joins TRBV29-1 to TRBJ1-2; D is unclear. The germline V and J ends were trimmed by 4 bases and 2 bases, with 8 bases remaining between them. CDR1 and CDR2 from the germline V gene are SQVTM and ANQGSEA. The CDR3 extends over 12 amino acids. The CDR3 DNA reads as TGCAGCGTTGGCGCCGCGAACTATGGCTACACCTTC. Residues: CSVGAANYGYTF. The full variable domain, with the rest looked up from reference TRBV29-1 and TRBJ1-2, is SAVISQKPSRDICQRGTSLTIQCQVDSQVTMMFWYRQQPGQSLTLIATANQGSEATYESGFVIDKFPISRPNLTFSTLTVSNMSPEDSSIYLCSVGAANYGYTFGSGTRLTVV.

The CDR3 loop reads CASSLRLAGAYEQYF. CDR3 nucleotides: TGTGCCAGCAGCCTCCGGCTAGCGGGAGCCTACGAGCAGTACTTC. The V call is TRBV3-1 (or the pseudogene TRBV3-2), the J call TRBJ2-7, with 10 bases that match TRBD2. The CDR3 is 15 residues long. V lost 4 bases to trimming and J lost 2 bases; unmatched junction nucleotides: 5. Germline V gene data show CDR1 as LGHDT and CDR2 as YNNKEL (reference sequence).

The rearrangement uses TRBV6-5 and TRBJ2-5; D perhaps matches TRBD2 (5 bases). The CDR3 sequence is 13 residues long. Germline V gives CDR1 MNHEY, CDR2 SVGAGI. The ends were cut back, 7 bases at V and 1 base at J, with 10 bases in the middle. The CDR3 is CASKRSGQETQYF. CDR3 DNA: TGTGCCAGCAAAAGAAGCGGCCAAGAGACCCAGTACTTC.

This sequence joins TRBV6-2 or TRBV6-3 and TRBJ1-6; TRBD1 might be the D (5 bases). The V end was cut by 6 bases, the J end by 6 bases, with 15 bases between. The CDR3 is 15 amino acids. Germline V gives CDR1 MNHEY, CDR2 SVGEGT. The CDR3 DNA is TGTGCCAGCAGCGGGGGGTGGTACCCTAATTCACCCCTCCACTTT. Translation: CASSGGWYPNSPLHF.

This chain uses TRBV7-9 with TRBJ1-2; D perhaps matches TRBD1 (5 bases). The CDR3 spans 14 residues. The ends were cut back, 5 bases at V and 6 bases at J, with 16 bases in the middle. The germline V gene has CDR1 SEHNR and CDR2 FQNEAQ (reference sequence). CDR3: CASSAGLGGDGYTF. The CDR3 bases are TGTGCCAGCAGCGCGGGACTGGGAGGCGATGGCTACACCTTC.

The chain recombines TRBV21-1 with TRBJ1-2; TRBD1, as called in the table, went unchecked against the DNA. TRBV21-1 is designated a pseudogene. This CDR3 region has 16 residues. The CDR3: CASSKASGGLLYGYTF. As DNA, the CDR3 is TGTGCCAGCAGCAAAGCATCAGGGGGCCTACTCTATGGCTACACCTTC.

V usage is TRBV9 and J usage is TRBJ2-1; D gene unclear. Germline V gene lookup returns CDR1 SGDLS and CDR2 YYNGEE. V was cut by 1 base and J by 8 bases, with 10 bases left in between. There are 13 residues in the CDR3. This chain's CDR3 is CASSVSIPDEQFF. The CDR3 nucleotides are TGTGCCAGCAGCGTATCCATACCGGATGAGCAGTTCTTC.

This rearrangement joins TRBV21-1 to TRBJ2-1; the D segment call TRBD2 is taken from the table without a DNA check. TRBV21-1 has pseudogene status. This CDR3 has 10 residues. CDR3 amino acids: CASPTKEQFF. Written as DNA, the CDR3 is TGTGCCAGCCCAACTAAGGAGCAGTTCTTC.

With regard to this clone: Other nucleotide sequences from this sample produce the same CDR3. The chain joins TRBV28 to TRBJ1-1; TRBD1 aligns across 11 bases. Trimming took 7 bases from V and 4 from J; bases not matched to a gene: 8. Germline V gene lookup returns CDR1 MDHEN and CDR2 SYDVKM. The CDR3 is 15 residues long. CDR3 residues: CASTLSGTGGTEAFF. CDR3 nucleotides: TGTGCCAGCACACTTTCGGGGACAGGGGGCACTGAAGCTTTCTTT.

This clone showed up just a few times. CDR3 amino acids: CASSQEGGFSGGRQETQYF. CDR3 sequence (DNA): TGCGCCAGCAGCCAAGAGGGTGGTTTTAGCGGGGGGCGCCAAGAGACCCAGTACTTC. The genes are TRBV4-1 and TRBJ2-5; 10 bases are a match to TRBD2. The V gene end was trimmed by 0 bases and the J gene end by 1 base; junction bases not matched to a gene: 11. The CDR3 extends over 19 amino acids. Germline-derived CDR1 and CDR2 are MGHRA and YSYEKL.

The chain recombines TRBV23-1 with TRBJ1-2; D remains unclear. Being an ORF, TRBV23-1 has a function that is uncertain. V lost 5 bases and J 7 bases, leaving 11 bases between the germline ends. The CDR3 loop spans 12 amino acids. Here the CDR3 reads CASSSPEAGYTF. The CDR3, as DNA: TGCGCCAGCAGTTCGCCAGAGGCTGGCTACACCTTC.

This chain links TRBV2 with TRBJ1-2; D uncertain. The CDR3 is 13 residues long. Trimming removed 6 bases from V and 0 bases from J, with 8 bases in between. Germline loops: CDR1 SNHLY, CDR2 FYNNEI. Here the CDR3 DNA reads TGTGCCAGCAGCCAGAACACTAACTATGGCTACACCTTC. Protein sequence: CASSQNTNYGYTF.

The V gene is TRBV6-1, the J gene TRBJ2-7; D perhaps matches TRBD2 (5 bases). This CDR3 region has 14 residues. V dropped 2 bases and J dropped 2 bases, with 10 bases sitting between them. CDR1 is MNHNS, CDR2 SASEGT, per germline. CDR3 bases: TGTGCCAGCAGTGAATGGCGGGTTACCTACGAGCAGTACTTC. Its protein is CASSEWRVTYEQYF.